This paragraph reports one TCR beta chain. The analysis combined second doses at about 4 or about 12 weeks. This record comes from a study of T cell responses to AZD1222 COVID-19 vaccine. The protocol was immunoSEQ multiplex PCR, while the TCRdb copy is restricted to in-frame clones and leaves out a portion. The data show around 130,000 clones, roughly 87% seen once. The CDR3 has 13 residues. Germline lookup yields CDR1 MNHEY and CDR2 SVGEGT. The V end was cut by 0 bases, the J end by 11 bases, with 13 bases between. The source material was peripheral blood, sampled 28 days after the second AZD1222 dose. The chain recombines TRBV6-2 or TRBV6-3 with TRBJ1-1, with D possibly matching TRBD1 (5 bases). This TCR came from an adult who received the AZD1222 COVID-19 vaccine. The CDR3 loop reads CASSYSTEQEAFF. For the CDR3, the DNA is TGTGCCAGCAGTTACTCGACAGAACAGGAGGCTTTCTTT.